This T cell receptor (beta chain) was captured in a study of blood T cell repertoires in COVID-19. At the level of the study: Acute and convalescent COVID-19 specimens originated in the United States, Italy and Spain. PBMCs, B-cell-depleted T cells, or T cells provided the cDNA or gDNA that made up the material.

CDR1 is SQVTM, CDR2 ANQGSEA, per germline. The CDR3 consists of 12 residues. Germline trimming cut 4 bases from V and 3 bases from J; bases unmatched to any gene: 2. In the original workflow: Amplification of reference gene primers provided the estimated nucleated cell counts. Some clones are missing from TCRdb's copy, which holds only in-frame ones; the method was immunoSEQ multiplex PCR. The DNA gave D and trimming, while V, J and clone size come from that table. The repertoire consists of approximately 80,000 clones, with about 87% occurring once and the leading ten covering under 6%. This receptor was obtained from a man aged 40-55 years with acute or convalescent COVID-19. V is TRBV29-1 and J is TRBJ2-5; 7 bases align to TRBD2. Sequencing was performed on peripheral blood. The CDR3 coding sequence is TGCAGCGTTGCTGGGGGGGAAGAGACCCAGTACTTC. It specifies CSVAGGEETQYF.